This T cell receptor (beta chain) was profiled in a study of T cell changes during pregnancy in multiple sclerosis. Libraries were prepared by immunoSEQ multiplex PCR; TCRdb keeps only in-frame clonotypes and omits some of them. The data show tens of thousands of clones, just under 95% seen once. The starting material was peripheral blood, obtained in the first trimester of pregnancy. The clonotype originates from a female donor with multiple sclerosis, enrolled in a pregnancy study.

The CDR3 loop is CAIASGGSMYNEQFF. CDR3 coding DNA: TGTGCCATCGCCTCGGGCGGGAGTATGTACAATGAGCAGTTCTTC. The chain is built from TRBV10-3 and TRBJ2-1, with TRBD2 matching 7 bases. V lost 8 bases and J lost 4; bases outside the gene matches: 11. Germline lookup yields CDR1 ENHRY and CDR2 SYGVKD. This CDR3 is 15 amino acids long.